Here is one T cell receptor beta chain with its context. No antigen is known for it. From blood CD8+ and CD4+ T cells, the TCR beta chain was sequenced. Fulfillment of recently defined diagnostic criteria for definite or probable disease was shown by the patients with Susac syndrome. Random-hexamer reverse transcription was applied to roughly 0.5 to 1 ug RNA. From the immunoSEQ multiplex PCR reads, TCRdb called clonotypes with MiXCR, one entry per CDR3 protein. This table has a few hundred thousand distinct CDR3 sequences, roughly 93% appearing once. V dropped 5 bases and J dropped 0 bases, with 10 bases sitting between them. Germline V gene lookup returns CDR1 DFQATT and CDR2 SNEGSKA (reference sequence). The CDR3 is 13 residues long. The entry originates in a study of CD8 T cells in Susac syndrome. Overall study: The sequenced Susac syndrome patients included about six who had clinically active disease and about 8 who were in remission. Points from the study as a whole: The CD4+ T cell repertoires in Susac syndrome were not clonally expanded.

The sequence was collected from a human donor with Susac syndrome. The sequenced material came from CD4+ T cells from PBMCs. V is TRBV20-1 and J is TRBJ2-5, with D maybe TRBD1 (6 bases). CDR3 DNA sequence: TGCAGTGCTGTGAACAGGGACCAAGAGACCCAGTACTTC. It codes for CSAVNRDQETQYF.